This note documents a single TCR beta chain sequence. Its antigen is as yet unknown. The data are from a study of a mutant IDH1 vaccine in newly diagnosed glioma. Study-level background: Week 35 was safety follow-up visit V12; week 47 was end-of-study visit V13.

The CDR3 sequence is 16 residues long. V shed 10 bases, J shed 6 bases, and the junction held 18 bases outside the gene matches. Germline V gene data show CDR1 as MDHEN and CDR2 as SYDVKM. As to time point: week 47, end of study. Vaccinated patients received 300 ug of mutant IDH1 20-mer peptide per dose, with topical imiquimod. Using immunoSEQ multiplex PCR, the repertoire was profiled, and TCRdb retains in-frame clones only, with some absent. The table records around 84,000 clones, 80% to 90% of them present only once. The rearrangement links TRBV28 to TRBJ2-7; 10 bases align to TRBD2. The starting material was PBMCs, obtained from a glioma patient whose treatment included an IDH1 peptide vaccine. This clonotype was obtained from a middle-aged man with glioma. As DNA, the CDR3 is TGTGCCATCAGGGATCCATCTAGCGGGAGAATAGGCGAGCAGTACTTC. Encoded protein: CAIRDPSSGRIGEQYF.